This T cell receptor beta chain stems from a study of blood T cell repertoires in COVID-19. This clone has only one observation. Using immunoSEQ multiplex PCR, the repertoire was profiled, and TCRdb retains in-frame clones only, with some absent. The table has some 220,000 clones, approximately 82% seen once. Per germline, CDR1 MDHEN and CDR2 SYDVKM. CDR3 length: 14 residues. V shed 5 bases and J shed 4 bases, with 15 bases lying between them. The sample comprised peripheral blood. V is TRBV28 and J is TRBJ2-7; the D is unclear. This TCR was recovered from a man in his fifties with active or convalescent COVID-19. In DNA, the CDR3 is TGTGCCAGCAGTCCCCAGGTAAACACATACGAGCAGTACTTC. Protein product: CASSPQVNTYEQYF.